This record covers a single T cell receptor beta chain. As yet, its antigen is unknown. This sample is drawn from a study of cytomegalovirus exposure and HLA in healthy donors. Study-wide background: It was reported in a later analysis that the 100 to 150 validation repertoires used the same platform as the approximately 670 first-cohort repertoires.

V shed 2 bases and J shed 6 bases, with 10 bases lying between them. Germline V gene sequence: CDR1 GTSNPN, CDR2 SVGIG (reference sequence). CDR3 length equals 12 residues. Assay: immunoSEQ multiplex PCR; the TCRdb copy retains only in-frame clones and omits some. The sample records 250,000 to 300,000 clones, 80% to 90% being singletons. Study-level points and caveats: A few chains tied to CMV proved CMV antigen-specific in vitro. Cytomegalovirus-associated status was assigned to fewer than 200 TCR beta chains. First-cohort TCR clusters were later found to tend to co-occur in the 90 to 150 validation repertoires.

This rearrangement joins TRBV30 to TRBJ1-2; unclear D gene. This clonotype was obtained from a woman aged 18-29 years in good health and CMV-seronegative. Source material: PBMCs. The CDR3 DNA reads as TGTGCCTGGAGTCGGCAGGTAGATGGCTACACCTTC. Protein: CAWSRQVDGYTF.